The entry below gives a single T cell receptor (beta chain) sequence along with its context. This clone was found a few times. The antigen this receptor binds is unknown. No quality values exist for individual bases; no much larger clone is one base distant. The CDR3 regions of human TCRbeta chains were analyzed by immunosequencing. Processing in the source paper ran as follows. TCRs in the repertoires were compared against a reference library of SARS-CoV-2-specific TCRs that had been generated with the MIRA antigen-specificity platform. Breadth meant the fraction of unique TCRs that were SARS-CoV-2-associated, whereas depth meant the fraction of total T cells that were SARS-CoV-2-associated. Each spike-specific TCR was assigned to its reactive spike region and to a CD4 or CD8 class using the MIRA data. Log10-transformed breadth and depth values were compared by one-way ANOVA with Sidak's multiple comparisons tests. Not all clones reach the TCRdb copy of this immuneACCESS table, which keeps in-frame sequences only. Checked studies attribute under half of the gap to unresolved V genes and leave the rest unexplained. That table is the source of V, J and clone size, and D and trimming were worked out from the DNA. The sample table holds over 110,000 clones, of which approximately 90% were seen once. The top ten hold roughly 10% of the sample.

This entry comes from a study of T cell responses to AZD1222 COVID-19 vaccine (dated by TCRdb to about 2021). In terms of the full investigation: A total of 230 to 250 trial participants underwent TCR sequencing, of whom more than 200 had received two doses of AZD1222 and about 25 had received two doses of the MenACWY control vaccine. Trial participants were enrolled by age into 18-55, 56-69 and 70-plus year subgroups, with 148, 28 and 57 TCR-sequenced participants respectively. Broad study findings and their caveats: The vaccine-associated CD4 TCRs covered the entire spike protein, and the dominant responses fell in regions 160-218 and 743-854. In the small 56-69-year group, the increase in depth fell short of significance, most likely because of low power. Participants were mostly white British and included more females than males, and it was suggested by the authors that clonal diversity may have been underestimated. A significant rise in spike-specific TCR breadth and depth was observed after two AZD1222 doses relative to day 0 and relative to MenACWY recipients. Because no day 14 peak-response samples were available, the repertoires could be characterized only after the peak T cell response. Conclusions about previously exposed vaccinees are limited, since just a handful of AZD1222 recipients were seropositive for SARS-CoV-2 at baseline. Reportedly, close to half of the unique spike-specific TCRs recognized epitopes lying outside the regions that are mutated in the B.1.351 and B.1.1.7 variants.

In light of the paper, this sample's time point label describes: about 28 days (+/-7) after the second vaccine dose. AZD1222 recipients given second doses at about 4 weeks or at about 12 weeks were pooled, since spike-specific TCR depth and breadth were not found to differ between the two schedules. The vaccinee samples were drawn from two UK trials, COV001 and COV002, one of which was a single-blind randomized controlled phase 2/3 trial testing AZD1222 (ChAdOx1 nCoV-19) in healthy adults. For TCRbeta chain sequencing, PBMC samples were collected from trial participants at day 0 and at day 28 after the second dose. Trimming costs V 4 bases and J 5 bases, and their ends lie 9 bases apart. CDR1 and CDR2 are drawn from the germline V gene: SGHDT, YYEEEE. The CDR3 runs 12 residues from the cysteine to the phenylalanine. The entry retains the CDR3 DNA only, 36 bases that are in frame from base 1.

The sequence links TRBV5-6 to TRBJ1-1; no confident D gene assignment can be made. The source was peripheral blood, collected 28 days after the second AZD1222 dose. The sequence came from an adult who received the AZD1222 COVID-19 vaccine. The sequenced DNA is TGTGCCAGCAGCCCCGGGGAGACTGAAGCTTTCTTT. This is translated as CASSPGETEAFF. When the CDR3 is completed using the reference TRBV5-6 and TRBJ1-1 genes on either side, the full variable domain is DAGVTQSPTHLIKTRGQQVTLRCSPKSGHDTVSWYQQALGQGPQFIFQYYEEEERQRGNFPDRFSGHQFPNYSSELNVNALLLGDSALYLCASSPGETEAFFGQGTRLTVV.